Detailed here is one T cell receptor beta chain. Antigen: not known. The read falls 3 residues short of the CDR3 end, and the missing part is taken from the germline J gene. Other DNA sequences within the sample encode an identical CDR3. The data were taken from a study of T cells in women clearing cervical HPV infection. Study-level information: Cases were women with histologically confirmed HPV16-related CIN3 or worse, including 2 invasive cancers. Blood came at first lesion visit for cases, post-clearance for controls.

Each participant carried one incident cervical HPV16 infection only. Findings and limits, study-wide: CIN3+ cases had significantly higher TCR repertoire richness than controls, but evenness did not differ.

The germline V gene encodes CDR1 SGHRS and CDR2 YFSETQ. The CDR3 consists of 17 residues. V gave up 0 bases and J gave up 2 bases, with 16 bases separating them. TCRdb keeps only in-frame clones here, not all; method: immunoSEQ multiplex PCR. This repertoire comprises 21,000 or so clones; its ten largest clones make up approximately 2.5%. This chain joins TRBV5-1 and TRBJ2-3, with D possibly being TRBD1 or TRBD2 (5 bases each). Sequencing was carried out using blood buffy coat. The receptor was isolated from a woman aged 18-70 years with a cervical HPV16 infection that either progressed to CIN3+ or cleared (not recorded which). CDR3 DNA (partial): TGCGCCAGCAGCTTGGGAGGGGCCCATCTAATCACAGATACG. It is translated as CASSLGGAHLITDT. The entire CDR3 protein reads CASSLGGAHLITDTQYF.